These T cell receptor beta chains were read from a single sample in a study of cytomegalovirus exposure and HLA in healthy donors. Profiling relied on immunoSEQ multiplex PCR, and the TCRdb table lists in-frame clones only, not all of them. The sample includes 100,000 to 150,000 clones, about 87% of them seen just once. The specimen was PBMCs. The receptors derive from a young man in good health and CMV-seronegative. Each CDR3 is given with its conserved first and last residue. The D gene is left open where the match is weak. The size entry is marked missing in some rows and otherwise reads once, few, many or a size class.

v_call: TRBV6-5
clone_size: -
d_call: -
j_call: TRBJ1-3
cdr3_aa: CASSYSAEGGTIYF
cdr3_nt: TGTGCCAGCAGTTACTCGGCTGAGGGTGGCACCATATATTTT

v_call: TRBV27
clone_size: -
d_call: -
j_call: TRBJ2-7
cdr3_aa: CASSLSVQAVSFEQYF
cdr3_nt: TGTGCCAGCAGTTTATCGGTACAGGCCGTATCGTTCGAGCAGTACTTC

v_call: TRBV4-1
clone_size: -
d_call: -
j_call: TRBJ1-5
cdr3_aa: CASSSTTASNQPQHF
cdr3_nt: TGCGCCAGCAGCTCAACGACAGCTAGCAATCAGCCCCAGCATTTT

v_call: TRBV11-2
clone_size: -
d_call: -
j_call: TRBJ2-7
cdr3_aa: CASSPGSPYYEQYF
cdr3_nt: TGTGCCAGCAGCCCCGGGAGCCCCTATTACGAGCAGTACTTC

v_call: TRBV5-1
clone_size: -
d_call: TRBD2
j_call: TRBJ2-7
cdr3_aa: CASSLRTSLTYEQYF
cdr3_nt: TGCGCCAGCAGCTTAAGGACTAGCCTCACCTACGAGCAGTACTTC

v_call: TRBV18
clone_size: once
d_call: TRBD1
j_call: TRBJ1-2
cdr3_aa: CASSPDRGNYGYTF
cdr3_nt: TGTGCCAGCTCACCCGACAGGGGGAACTATGGCTACACCTTC

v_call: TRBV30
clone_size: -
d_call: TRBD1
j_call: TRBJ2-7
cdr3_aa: CAWSGDRAYEQYF
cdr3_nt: TGTGCCTGGAGTGGAGACAGGGCCTACGAGCAGTACTTC

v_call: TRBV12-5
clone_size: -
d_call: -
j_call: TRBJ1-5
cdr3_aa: CASGLSTYSNQPQHF
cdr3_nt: TGTGCTAGTGGTTTGTCCACTTATAGCAATCAGCCCCAGCATTTT

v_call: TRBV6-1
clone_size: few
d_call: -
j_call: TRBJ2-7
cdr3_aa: CASSEGRNSYEQYF
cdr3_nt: TGTGCCAGCAGTGAAGGGAGGAACTCCTACGAGCAGTACTTC

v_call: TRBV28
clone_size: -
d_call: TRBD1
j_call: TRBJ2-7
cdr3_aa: CASSFDRDAYEQYF
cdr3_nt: TGTGCCAGCAGTTTCGACAGGGACGCCTACGAGCAGTACTTC

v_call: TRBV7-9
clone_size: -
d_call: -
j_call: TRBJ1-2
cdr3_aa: CASSFLNTVLDTF
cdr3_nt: TGTGCCAGCAGCTTCCTAAATACAGTACTCGACACCTTC

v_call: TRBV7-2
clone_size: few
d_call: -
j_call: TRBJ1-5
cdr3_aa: CASSLAGGAAQPQHF
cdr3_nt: TGTGCCAGCAGCTTAGCGGGGGGGGCTGCTCAGCCCCAGCATTTT

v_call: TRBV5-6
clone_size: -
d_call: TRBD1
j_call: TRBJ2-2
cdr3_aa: CASSLGTGRTGELFF
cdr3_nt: TGTGCCAGCAGCCTCGGGACAGGACGCACCGGGGAGCTGTTTTTT

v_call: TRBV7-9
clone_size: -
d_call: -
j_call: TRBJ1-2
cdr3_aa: CASSLAREAVVYGYTF
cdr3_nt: TGTGCCAGCAGCTTAGCCAGGGAGGCTGTGGTCTATGGCTACACCTTC

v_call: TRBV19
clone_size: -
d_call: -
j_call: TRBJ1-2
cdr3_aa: CASSSYSKDRGYGYTF
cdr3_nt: TGTGCCAGTAGTTCCTACTCTAAAGACAGAGGCTATGGCTACACCTTC

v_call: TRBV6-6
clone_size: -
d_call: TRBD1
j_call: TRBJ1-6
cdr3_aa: CASRAGQDNSPLHF
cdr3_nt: TGTGCCAGCAGGGCGGGACAGGATAATTCACCCCTCCACTTT

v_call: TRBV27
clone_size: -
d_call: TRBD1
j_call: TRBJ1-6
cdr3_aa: CASSYGQGGNSPLHF
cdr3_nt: TGTGCCAGCAGTTACGGACAGGGCGGTAATTCACCCCTCCACTTT

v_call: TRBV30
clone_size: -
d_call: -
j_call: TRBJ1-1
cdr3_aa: CAWSVLRNTEAFF
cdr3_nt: TGTGCCTGGAGTGTACTTAGGAACACTGAAGCTTTCTTT

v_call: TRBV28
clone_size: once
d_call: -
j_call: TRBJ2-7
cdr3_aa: CASRRGPVEQYF
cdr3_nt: TGTGCCAGCAGGCGGGGGCCTGTCGAGCAGTACTTC

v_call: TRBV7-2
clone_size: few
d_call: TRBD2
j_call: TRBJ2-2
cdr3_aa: CASSVRRGLTNTGELFF
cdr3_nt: TGTGCCAGCAGTGTTCGGCGGGGGTTAACGAACACCGGGGAGCTGTTTTTT

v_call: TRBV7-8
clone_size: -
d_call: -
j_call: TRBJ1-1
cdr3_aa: CASSEQGGATEAFF
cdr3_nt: TGTGCCAGCAGCGAACAGGGTGGGGCCACTGAAGCTTTCTTT

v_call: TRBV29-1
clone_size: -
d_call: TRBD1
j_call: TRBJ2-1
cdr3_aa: CSVEDGTETYNEQFF
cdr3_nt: TGCAGCGTTGAAGATGGGACAGAGACCTACAATGAGCAGTTCTTC

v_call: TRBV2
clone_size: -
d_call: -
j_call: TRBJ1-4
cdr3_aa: CASSEQARTVSNEKLFF
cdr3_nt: TGTGCCAGCAGTGAACAGGCGCGTACAGTCTCTAATGAAAAACTGTTTTTT

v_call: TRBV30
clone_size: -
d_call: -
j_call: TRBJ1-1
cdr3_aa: CAWSVQGRNTEAFF
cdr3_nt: TGTGCCTGGAGTGTGCAGGGTAGGAACACTGAAGCTTTCTTT

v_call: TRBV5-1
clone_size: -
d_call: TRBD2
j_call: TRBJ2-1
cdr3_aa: CASSPRASGDSNEQFF
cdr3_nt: TGCGCCAGCAGCCCGCGGGCTAGCGGGGATTCAAATGAGCAGTTCTTC

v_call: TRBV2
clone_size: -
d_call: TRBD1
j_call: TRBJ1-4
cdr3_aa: CASSGMTGNEKLFF
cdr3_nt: TGTGCCAGCAGCGGGATGACAGGGAATGAAAAACTGTTTTTT

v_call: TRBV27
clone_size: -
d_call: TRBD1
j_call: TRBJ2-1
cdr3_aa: CASSADRSSYNEQFF
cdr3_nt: TGTGCCAGCAGTGCGGACAGGAGCTCCTACAATGAGCAGTTCTTC

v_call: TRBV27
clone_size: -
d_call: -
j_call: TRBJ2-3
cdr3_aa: CASSMLGRSADTQYF
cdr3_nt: TGTGCCAGCAGCATGTTGGGGCGAAGTGCAGATACGCAGTATTTT

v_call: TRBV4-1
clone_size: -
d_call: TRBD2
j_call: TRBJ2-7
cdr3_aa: CASSTAGSPPYEQYF
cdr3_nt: TGCGCCAGCAGCACAGCGGGAAGCCCCCCCTACGAGCAGTACTTC

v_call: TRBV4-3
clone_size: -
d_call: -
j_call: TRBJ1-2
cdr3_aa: CASSQVTGLNYGYTF
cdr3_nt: TGCGCCAGCAGCCAAGTGACAGGTCTGAACTATGGCTACACCTTC

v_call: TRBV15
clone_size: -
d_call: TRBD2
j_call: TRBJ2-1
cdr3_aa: CATSRDGRALDEQFF
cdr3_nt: TGTGCCACCAGCAGAGACGGGAGGGCCTTGGATGAGCAGTTCTTC

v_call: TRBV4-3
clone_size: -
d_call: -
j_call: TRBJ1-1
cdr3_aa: CASSQDPSGTTGDTEAFF
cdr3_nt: TGCGCCAGCAGCCAAGACCCCTCAGGGACAACTGGGGACACTGAAGCTTTCTTT

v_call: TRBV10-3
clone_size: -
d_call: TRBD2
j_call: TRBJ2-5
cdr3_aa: CAISESLAGTQETQYF
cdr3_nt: TGTGCCATCAGTGAGAGTCTAGCGGGTACCCAAGAGACCCAGTACTTC

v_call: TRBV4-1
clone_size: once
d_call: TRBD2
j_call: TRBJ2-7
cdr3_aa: CASSQYGTSGSYEQYF
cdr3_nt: TGCGCCAGCAGCCAATACGGGACTAGCGGGAGCTACGAGCAGTACTTC

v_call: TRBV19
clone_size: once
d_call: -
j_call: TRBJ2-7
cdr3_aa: CASSAKGPQSDEQYF
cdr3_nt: TGTGCCAGTAGTGCTAAGGGGCCTCAGAGCGACGAGCAGTACTTC

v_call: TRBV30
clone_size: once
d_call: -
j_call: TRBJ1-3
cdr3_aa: CAWSPPFGEGNTIYF
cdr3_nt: TGTGCCTGGAGTCCCCCCTTCGGAGAGGGAAACACCATATATTTT

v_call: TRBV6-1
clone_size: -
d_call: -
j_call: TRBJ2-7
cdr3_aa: CATIFDRSYEQYF
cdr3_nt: TGTGCCACCATCTTTGACAGATCCTACGAGCAGTACTTC

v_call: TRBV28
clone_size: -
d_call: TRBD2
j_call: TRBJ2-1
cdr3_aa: CASSLVSGGRSEQFF
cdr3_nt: TGTGCCAGCAGTTTAGTTAGCGGGGGGAGGTCTGAGCAGTTCTTC

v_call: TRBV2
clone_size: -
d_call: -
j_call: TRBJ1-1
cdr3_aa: CASSTEDAEAFF
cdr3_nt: TGTGCCAGCAGTACGGAGGACGCTGAAGCTTTCTTT

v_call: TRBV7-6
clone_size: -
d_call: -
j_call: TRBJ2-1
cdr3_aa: CASSLSSPPYNEQFF
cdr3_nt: TGTGCCAGCAGCTTATCTTCCCCCCCCTACAATGAGCAGTTCTTC

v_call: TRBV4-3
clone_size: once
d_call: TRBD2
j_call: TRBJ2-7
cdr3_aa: CASSQDGTSGYEQYF
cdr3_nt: TGCGCCAGCAGCCAGGACGGGACTAGCGGTTACGAGCAGTACTTC